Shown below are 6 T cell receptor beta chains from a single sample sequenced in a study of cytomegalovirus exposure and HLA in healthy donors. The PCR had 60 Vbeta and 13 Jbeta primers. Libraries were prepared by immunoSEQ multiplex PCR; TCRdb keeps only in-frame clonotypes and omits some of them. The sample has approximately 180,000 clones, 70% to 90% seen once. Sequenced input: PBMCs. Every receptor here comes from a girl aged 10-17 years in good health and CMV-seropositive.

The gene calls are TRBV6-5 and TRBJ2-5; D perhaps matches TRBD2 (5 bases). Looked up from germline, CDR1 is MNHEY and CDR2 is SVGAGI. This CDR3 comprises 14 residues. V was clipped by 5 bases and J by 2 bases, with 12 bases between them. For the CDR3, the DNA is TGTGCCAGCAGTACGCTAGCCGTTCAAGAGACCCAGTACTTC. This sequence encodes CASSTLAVQETQYF.

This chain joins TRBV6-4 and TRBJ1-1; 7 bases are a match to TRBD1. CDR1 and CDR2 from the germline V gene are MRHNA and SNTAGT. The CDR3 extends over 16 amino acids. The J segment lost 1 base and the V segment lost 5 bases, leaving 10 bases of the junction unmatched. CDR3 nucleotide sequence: TGTGCCAGCAGTCCAAAAACCCGGGACAGGAACACTGAAGCTTTCTTT. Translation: CASSPKTRDRNTEAFF.

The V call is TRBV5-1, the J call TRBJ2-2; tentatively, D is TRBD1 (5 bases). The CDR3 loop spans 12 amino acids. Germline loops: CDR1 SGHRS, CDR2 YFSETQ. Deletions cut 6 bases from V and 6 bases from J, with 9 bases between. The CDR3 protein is CASTRVAGELFF. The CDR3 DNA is TGCGCCAGCACCAGGGTGGCCGGGGAGCTGTTTTTT.

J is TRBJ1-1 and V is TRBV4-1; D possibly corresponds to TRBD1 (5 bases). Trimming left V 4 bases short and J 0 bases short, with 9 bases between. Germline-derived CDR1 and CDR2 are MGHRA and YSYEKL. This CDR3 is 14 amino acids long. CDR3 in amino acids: CASSPQGLNTEAFF. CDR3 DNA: TGCGCCAGCAGCCCGCAGGGTTTGAACACTGAAGCTTTCTTT.

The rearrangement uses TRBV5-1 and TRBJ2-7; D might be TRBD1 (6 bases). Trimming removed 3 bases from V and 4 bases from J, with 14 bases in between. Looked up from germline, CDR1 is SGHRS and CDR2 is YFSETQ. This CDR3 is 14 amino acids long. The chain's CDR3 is CASSSGDGHYEQYF. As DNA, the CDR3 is TGCGCCAGCAGCTCAGGGGACGGACATTACGAGCAGTACTTC.

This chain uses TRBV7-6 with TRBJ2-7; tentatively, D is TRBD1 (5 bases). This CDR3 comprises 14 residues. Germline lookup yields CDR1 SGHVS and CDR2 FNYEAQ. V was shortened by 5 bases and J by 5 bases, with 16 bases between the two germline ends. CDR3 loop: CASSLVPAGNEQYF. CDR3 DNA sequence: TGTGCCAGCAGCCTAGTTCCGGCAGGGAACGAGCAGTACTTC.